The 23 T cell receptor beta chains below were found in one sample sequenced in a study of blood T cell repertoires in COVID-19. TCRdb's copy holds only in-frame clones and misses some; the assay was immunoSEQ multiplex PCR. This table holds over 200,000 clones, about 90% found once. Specimen: peripheral blood. These receptors were obtained from a man aged 40-50 years with active or convalescent COVID-19.

V is TRBV13 and J is TRBJ1-2, with D perhaps matching TRBD1 (5 bases). Per the germline V gene, CDR1 is PRHDT and CDR2 is FYEKMQ (reference sequence). This CDR3 is 15 amino acids long. V lost 1 base, J lost 7 bases, and 16 bases lay in between. The CDR3 DNA is TGTGCCAGCAGCTTAGTAGGGACTGAGGGGACTGGCTACACCTTC. Encoded protein: CASSLVGTEGTGYTF.

The chain has TRBV4-1 and TRBJ2-7; 10 bases are a match to TRBD2. This CDR3 is 15 amino acids long. From germline, CDR1 is MGHRA and CDR2 YSYEKL. After removal of 4 bases from V and 2 bases from J, the junction contained 5 bases not matched to a gene. In DNA form, the CDR3 reads TGCGCCAGCAGCCTTTCCGGGACTAGCGCCTACGAGCAGTACTTC. This gives the protein CASSLSGTSAYEQYF.

The J gene is TRBJ1-2, the V gene TRBV27; D uncertain. V was clipped by 5 bases and J by 0 bases, with 7 bases between them. The V gene's germline CDR1 is MNHEY and CDR2 SMNVEV (reference sequence). The CDR3 runs 13 residues. The DNA of the CDR3 is TGTGCCAGCAGTCTCGGGGCTAACTATGGCTACACCTTC. It is translated as CASSLGANYGYTF.

The DNA for the CDR3 is TGTGCCAGCAGCCGGGACATCAGCACAGATACGCAGTATTTT. As protein: CASSRDISTDTQYF. The chain carries TRBV6-4 and TRBJ2-3, with D possibly being TRBD1 (6 bases). Deletions cut 6 bases from V and 0 bases from J, with 10 bases between. The CDR3 extends over 14 amino acids. The germline V gene has CDR1 MRHNA and CDR2 SNTAGT.

The chain recombines TRBV6-5 with TRBJ2-7; tentative D call: TRBD1 (5 bases). Germline CDR1 and CDR2: MNHEY and SVGAGI. This CDR3 spans 15 amino acids. V lost 6 bases to trimming and J lost 3 bases, with 18 bases between them. The CDR3 DNA sequence: TGTGCCAGCAGGCACACCGTTGGGGCCCTCTACGAGCAGTACTTC. Encoded protein: CASRHTVGALYEQYF.

The rearrangement uses TRBV28 and TRBJ1-3, with 8 positions matching TRBD1. The length of the CDR3 is 17 residues. Trimming at V came to 0 bases and at J to 1 base, leaving 5 bases not matched to a gene. Germline-derived CDR1 and CDR2 are MDHEN and SYDVKM. CDR3 nucleotides: TGTGCCAGCAGTTTATGGCAGGGGGCGATGTCTGGAAACACCATATATTTT. This encodes CASSLWQGAMSGNTIYF.

The chain carries TRBV6-1 and TRBJ1-2; D possibly corresponds to TRBD1 (5 bases). In germline, CDR1 is MNHNS, CDR2 SASEGT. The CDR3 has 17 residues. The ends were cut back, 1 base at V and 2 bases at J, with 17 bases in the middle. CDR3 in amino acids: CASSEGTGGRANYGYTF. In nucleotides, the CDR3 is TGTGCCAGCAGTGAAGGGACGGGCGGCAGGGCGAACTATGGCTACACCTTC.

The chain has TRBV2 and TRBJ2-2; D is undetermined. The CDR3 is 14 residues long. Germline CDR1 and CDR2: SNHLY and FYNNEI. Trimming left V 6 bases short and J 7 bases short, with 15 bases between. The CDR3 here is CASSLRPQGGELFF. The DNA for the CDR3 is TGTGCCAGCAGCCTCAGGCCCCAAGGCGGGGAGCTGTTTTTT. Complete variable domain (other parts from reference TRBV2 and TRBJ2-2): EPEVTQTPSHQVTQMGQEVILRCVPISNHLYFYWYRQILGQKVEFLVSFYNNEISEKSEIFDDQFSVERPDGSNFTLKIRSTKLEDSAMYFCASSLRPQGGELFFGEGSRLTVL.

This sequence joins TRBV28 and TRBJ2-5; TRBD1 agrees at 11 bases. The V gene end was trimmed by 2 bases and the J gene end by 3 bases; junction bases not matched to a gene: 8. Per germline, CDR1 MDHEN and CDR2 SYDVKM. This CDR3 has 17 residues. The CDR3 loop is CASSLLPGTGGKETQYF. As DNA, the CDR3 is TGTGCCAGCAGTTTACTCCCCGGGACAGGGGGGAAAGAGACCCAGTACTTC.

Here the CDR3 DNA reads TGTGCCTGGAGCGAACAGGGATGGAGCGAGCAGTACTTC. Translation: CAWSEQGWSEQYF. V is TRBV30 and J is TRBJ2-7, with D possibly TRBD1 on 6 matching bases. The CDR3 has 13 residues. Trimming removed 3 bases from V and 6 bases from J, with 15 bases in between. The V gene's germline CDR1 is GTSNPN and CDR2 SVGIG (reference sequence).

A single count supports this clone. The chain has TRBV25-1 and TRBJ2-7; the D gene is possibly TRBD1 (5 bases). This CDR3 is built from 13 residues. V shed 2 bases and J shed 5 bases, with 10 bases lying between them. Germline CDR1 is MGHDK and CDR2 is SYGVNS. Here the CDR3 reads CASSEGALDEQYF. The CDR3 nucleotides read TGTGCCAGCAGTGAAGGGGCCCTAGACGAGCAGTACTTC.

The V and J genes are TRBV19 and TRBJ1-3, with 7 bases lining up with TRBD1. The length of the CDR3 is 14 residues. Per germline, CDR1 LNHDA and CDR2 SQIVND (reference sequence). V dropped 7 bases and J dropped 0; count of bases not matched to a gene: 3. The CDR3 is CASTRGDSGNTIYF. DNA for the CDR3: TGTGCCAGTACCAGGGGGGACTCTGGAAACACCATATATTTT.

The J gene is TRBJ1-1, the V gene TRBV5-1; D remains ambiguous. The length of the CDR3 is 15 residues. Trimming removed 3 bases at V and 4 bases at J, with 16 bases between. The V gene's germline CDR1 is SGHRS and CDR2 YFSETQ. This CDR3 reads CASSWTRGSGTEAFF. CDR3 DNA: TGCGCCAGCAGCTGGACGAGAGGGTCGGGCACTGAAGCTTTCTTT.

This clone appeared once. The chain recombines TRBV24-1 with TRBJ2-7, with 7 bases lining up with TRBD2. Trimming at V came to 9 bases and at J to 7 bases, leaving 14 bases not matched to a gene. The CDR3 runs 14 residues. Germline lookup yields CDR1 KGHDR and CDR2 SFDVKD. In DNA form, the CDR3 reads TGTGCCACCGGCCCAGGGAGGGATCCTAAAGAGCAGTACTTC. It yields the protein CATGPGRDPKEQYF.

The gene calls are TRBV2 and TRBJ2-7; TRBD1 aligns across 9 bases. The germline V gene has CDR1 SNHLY and CDR2 FYNNEI. CDR3 length: 15 residues. Unmatched junction bases numbered 6, after V lost 2 bases and J lost 4 bases. CDR3 loop: CASSESDRGAYEQYF. For the CDR3, the DNA is TGTGCCAGCAGTGAATCGGACAGGGGTGCTTACGAGCAGTACTTC.

This clone was seen only once. This chain connects TRBV6-1 to TRBJ2-7; TRBD1 might be the D (5 bases). Trimming left V 6 bases short and J 2 bases short, with 14 bases between. The length of the CDR3 is 14 residues. The germline gives CDR1 MNHNS, CDR2 SASEGT. CDR3 protein: CASRKRQGPYEQYF. CDR3 sequence (DNA): TGTGCCAGCAGGAAAAGGCAGGGCCCCTACGAGCAGTACTTC.

This clone was recorded once. The chain has TRBV19 and TRBJ2-7, with D maybe TRBD2 (6 bases). Germline CDR1 and CDR2: LNHDA and SQIVND (reference sequence). The CDR3 is 13 amino acids. Trimming left V 5 bases short and J 3 bases short, with 11 bases between. As DNA, the CDR3 is TGTGCCAGTAGTCCGGGACTGAGCTACGAGCAGTACTTC. It encodes CASSPGLSYEQYF.

V is TRBV28 and J is TRBJ2-7, with 7 bases that match TRBD1. This CDR3 spans 14 amino acids. Germline values: CDR1 MDHEN, CDR2 SYDVKM. Germline trimming cut 8 bases from V and 0 bases from J; bases unmatched to any gene: 7. The CDR3 loop reads CASGTGASSYEQYF. DNA for the CDR3: TGTGCCAGCGGTACAGGGGCCAGCTCCTACGAGCAGTACTTC.

The V call is TRBV18, the J call TRBJ2-7, with D possibly matching TRBD2 (5 bases). V lost 2 bases to trimming and J lost 1 base, with 12 bases between them. The V gene's germline CDR1 is KGHSH and CDR2 LQKENI. The CDR3 contains 15 residues. The CDR3 bases are TGTGCCAGCTCACCAAGTACTGGGGAGTCCTACGAGCAGTACTTC. Its protein product is CASSPSTGESYEQYF.

The chain is built from TRBV7-3 and TRBJ2-1, with D perhaps TRBD2 (6 bases). Per the germline V gene, CDR1 is SGHTA and CDR2 is FQGTGA. Trimming shortened V by 5 bases and J by 3 bases, and 14 bases separated the two germline ends. This CDR3 is 15 amino acids long. CDR3 in DNA: TGTGCCAGCAGCCGCAGCGGGTCCGTCTACAATGAGCAGTTCTTC. Protein sequence: CASSRSGSVYNEQFF.

The chain recombines TRBV2 with TRBJ2-3, with D unresolved. The CDR3 covers 14 residues. The V end was cut by 4 bases, the J end by 0 bases, with 8 bases between. CDR1 and CDR2 (germline): SNHLY, FYNNEI. For the CDR3, the DNA is TGTGCCAGCAGTGTAGAACTGAGCACAGATACGCAGTATTTT. It codes for CASSVELSTDTQYF.

Of note for this clone: A much larger clone lies one base from this, so it may be a read error. Other DNA sequences from this sample encode an identical CDR3 as well. The chain uses TRBV7-9 and TRBJ1-1; D unresolved. Germline V CDR1 and CDR2: SEHNR, FQNEAQ (reference sequence). CDR3 size: 11 residues. The ends were cut back, 5 bases at V and 4 bases at J, with 5 bases in the middle. This chain's CDR3 is CASSPGTEAFF. The CDR3 coding sequence is TGTGCCAGCAGCCCAGGCACTGAAGCTTTCTTT. Variable domain in full (rest from reference TRBV7-9 and TRBJ1-1): DTGVSQNPRHKITKRGQNVTFRCDPISEHNRLYWYRQTLGQGPEFLTYFQNEAQLEKSRLLSDRFSAERPKGSFSTLEIQRTEQGDSAMYLCASSPGTEAFFGQGTRLTVV.

The J gene is TRBJ2-1, the V gene TRBV3-1 (or the pseudogene TRBV3-2); 7 bases match TRBD1. Germline CDR1 is LGHDT and CDR2 is YNNKEL (reference sequence). The CDR3 spans 15 residues. J was trimmed by 4 bases and V by 1 base; bases with no gene match: 4. The CDR3 sequence: CASSQVKQGYNEQFF. CDR3 nucleotide sequence: TGTGCCAGCAGCCAAGTAAAACAGGGGTACAATGAGCAGTTCTTC.